A selection of T cell receptor beta chains follows, all from one sample in a study of blood T cell repertoires in COVID-19. The table came from immunoSEQ multiplex PCR; TCRdb's copy has only in-frame clones and leaves some out. The table has 40,000 to 55,000 clones, about 85% seen once. The material sequenced was peripheral blood. The receptor source for this set is a woman of 80 years or more with acute or convalescent COVID-19. Both conserved end residues are part of each CDR3. Each record gives: CDR3 protein, CDR3 DNA, J gene, clone size, V gene, D gene. A D gene is named only where the DNA matches it firmly. Size is stated for part of the rows, as once, few or many counts, or as a class when the clone is expanded.

CASRPGTGSFNEQFF	TGCGCCAGCAGACCCGGGACAGGTAGCTTCAATGAGCAGTTCTTC	TRBJ2-1	-	TRBV5-1	TRBD1
CASSGQGDGYTF	TGTGCCAGCAGTGGACAGGGGGATGGCTACACCTTC	TRBJ1-2	-	TRBV2	TRBD1
CASSSPLYHEQFF	TGTGCCAGCAGCTCGCCCCTATACCATGAGCAGTTCTTC	TRBJ2-1	few	TRBV14	-
CASSVESLAGVLRNEQFF	TGTGCCAGCAGCGTAGAGTCACTAGCGGGAGTCCTCAGGAATGAGCAGTTCTTC	TRBJ2-1	-	TRBV9	TRBD2
CASRTEPLNTEAFF	TGTGCCAGCAGGACAGAACCTTTGAACACTGAAGCTTTCTTT	TRBJ1-1	-	TRBV6-5	-
CASSLGSTQGTEAFF	TGTGCCAGCAGCTTAGGGTCAACACAGGGGACTGAAGCTTTCTTT	TRBJ1-1	-	TRBV7-2	TRBD1
CASSPGVGGRSTEAFF	TGTGCCAGCTCACCGGGCGTCGGGGGGCGCAGCACTGAAGCTTTCTTT	TRBJ1-1	-	TRBV18	-
CASSESRNYGYTF	TGTGCCAGCAGTGAAAGCAGGAACTATGGCTACACCTTC	TRBJ1-2	-	TRBV2	-
CASSVVSGSDEQYF	TGTGCCAGCAGCGTAGTAAGCGGGAGTGACGAGCAGTACTTC	TRBJ2-7	-	TRBV9	TRBD2
CASRTGGFYNEQFF	TGTGCCAGCAGGACAGGGGGCTTCTACAATGAGCAGTTCTTC	TRBJ2-1	once	TRBV11-2	TRBD1
CAWRGLAGETQYF	TGTGCCTGGAGGGGACTAGCGGGAGAGACCCAGTACTTC	TRBJ2-5	-	TRBV30	TRBD2
CASRLREGSEAFF	TGTGCCAGCAGATTACGAGAGGGATCGGAAGCTTTCTTT	TRBJ1-1	-	TRBV6-5	-
CASSRDYVKTQYF	TGTGCCAGCAGCCGTGACTATGTCAAGACCCAGTACTTC	TRBJ2-5	-	TRBV12-3/TRBV12-4	-
CASSLSGKLNTGELFF	TGCGCCAGCAGCTTGTCTGGCAAATTAAACACCGGGGAGCTGTTTTTT	TRBJ2-2	-	TRBV5-1	-
CSASGSANTGELFF	TGCAGTGCTAGTGGGAGCGCGAACACCGGGGAGCTGTTTTTT	TRBJ2-2	-	TRBV20-1	-
CASSPRTSGSADTQYF	TGTGCCAGCAGCCCCCGGACTAGCGGGAGCGCAGATACGCAGTATTTT	TRBJ2-3	-	TRBV3-1/TRBV3-2	TRBD2
CASSKSGSSYNEQFF	TGTGCCAGTAGTAAGTCTGGGAGCTCCTACAATGAGCAGTTCTTC	TRBJ2-1	-	TRBV19	-
CASSEYITGWSYNEQFF	TGTGCCAGCAGTGAATATATAACAGGGTGGTCCTACAATGAGCAGTTCTTC	TRBJ2-1	-	TRBV25-1	-
CASSYFRGSGELFF	TGTGCCAGCAGTTACTTCAGGGGGAGCGGGGAGCTGTTTTTT	TRBJ2-2	-	TRBV6-5	TRBD1
CASSPNYGYTF	TGTGCCAGCAGTCCAAACTATGGCTACACCTTC	TRBJ1-2	-	TRBV12-3/TRBV12-4	-
CASSPRSSATTGELFF	TGTGCCAGCAGCCCTAGGTCTAGCGCCACCACCGGGGAGCTGTTTTTT	TRBJ2-2	-	TRBV11-3	-
CARNRRTEYGYTF	TGTGCCAGGAACCGGAGGACGGAATATGGCTACACCTTC	TRBJ1-2	-	TRBV21-1	-
CASSLAPSGIGLNTGELFF	TGTGCCAGCAGCTTAGCGCCCAGCGGGATTGGGTTGAACACCGGGGAGCTGTTTTTT	TRBJ2-2	-	TRBV7-2	TRBD2
CASSEAGQSDGYTF	TGTGCCAGCAGCGAAGCCGGACAATCGGATGGCTACACCTTC	TRBJ1-2	-	TRBV5-6	-
CASSWTSGVSYNEQFF	TGTGCCAGCAGCTGGACTAGCGGGGTTTCCTACAATGAGCAGTTCTTC	TRBJ2-1	-	TRBV11-2	TRBD2
CASSIEGVAYNEQFF	TGTGCCAGTAGTATCGAGGGGGTCGCCTACAATGAGCAGTTCTTC	TRBJ2-1	-	TRBV19	-
CASSLGGTSGTNEQFF	TGTGCCAGCAGCTTAGGGGGGACTAGCGGGACCAATGAGCAGTTCTTC	TRBJ2-1	-	TRBV7-2	TRBD2
CATSDSSGGGETQYF	TGTGCCACCAGTGATTCATCGGGGGGCGGGGAGACCCAGTACTTC	TRBJ2-5	-	TRBV24-1	-
CATISPTPGGRDTQYF	TGTGCCACTATTTCCCCCACGCCTGGAGGGAGGGATACGCAGTATTTT	TRBJ2-3	-	TRBV21-1	-
CASSPQALAGATDTQYF	TGCGCCAGCAGCCCTCAAGCCCTAGCGGGAGCCACAGATACGCAGTATTTT	TRBJ2-3	-	TRBV4-1	TRBD2
CASRAAGADEQYF	TGTGCCAGTAGGGCTGCGGGAGCGGACGAGCAGTACTTC	TRBJ2-7	-	TRBV19	TRBD2
CASSQANHGQGGTQYF	TGTGCCAGCAGCCAAGCAAACCACGGACAGGGGGGTACGCAGTATTTT	TRBJ2-3	once	TRBV3-1/TRBV3-2	TRBD1
CASSPLDRLDGYTF	TGTGCCAGCTCACCCCTGGACAGGTTGGATGGCTACACCTTC	TRBJ1-2	once	TRBV18	TRBD1
CASSRTSGEGGPSYEQYF	TGTGCCAGCAGCCGGACTAGCGGGGAGGGGGGCCCATCCTACGAGCAGTACTTC	TRBJ2-7	-	TRBV28	TRBD2
CASTNRDSPSEQYF	TGTGCCAGCACCAACCGGGACTCCCCTAGCGAGCAGTACTTC	TRBJ2-7	-	TRBV6-1	-
CASSIVLGEDRYF	TGTGCCAGTAGTATAGTTTTGGGGGAGGATCGGTACTTC	TRBJ2-7	-	TRBV19	-
CASSSTVLNTEAFF	TGCGCCAGCAGCTCGACAGTTCTGAACACTGAAGCTTTCTTT	TRBJ1-1	-	TRBV5-1	-
CASSQDEAGGPRYF	TGTGCCAGCAGCCAAGACGAAGCGGGAGGCCCCCGGTACTTC	TRBJ2-5	-	TRBV4-2	TRBD2
CASSQDRGYEQYF	TGTGCCAGCAGCCAAGATAGGGGGTACGAGCAGTACTTC	TRBJ2-7	-	TRBV14	-
CSVCPGGGYEQYF	TGCAGCGTTTGTCCGGGAGGTGGGTACGAGCAGTACTTC	TRBJ2-7	-	TRBV29-1	TRBD2
CASTGNSYEQYF	TGTGCCAGCACCGGGAACTCCTACGAGCAGTACTTC	TRBJ2-7	-	TRBV25-1	-
CASSPGGARGQYF	TGTGCCAGCAGTCCCGGAGGGGCCCGCGGGCAGTACTTC	TRBJ2-7	-	TRBV28	-
CASSLLTANTGELFF	TGTGCCAGCAGCTTGCTAACCGCGAACACCGGGGAGCTGTTTTTT	TRBJ2-2	-	TRBV5-5	-
CATRPRDTGPYEQYF	TGTGCCACCCGGCCCCGGGACACGGGCCCCTACGAGCAGTACTTC	TRBJ2-7	-	TRBV19	-
CASSFTGAGNTIYF	TGTGCCAGCAGTTTCACAGGGGCCGGAAACACCATATATTTT	TRBJ1-3	-	TRBV27	TRBD1
CASTQDSLANSGNTIYF	TGTGCCAGCACCCAAGACAGTTTAGCTAACTCTGGAAACACCATATATTTT	TRBJ1-3	-	TRBV28	-
CASSYRGYDLGEQYF	TGTGCCAGCAGTTACCGCGGCTACGACCTGGGCGAGCAGTACTTC	TRBJ2-7	few	TRBV6-6	-
CATSRERTFPGSHVEAFF	TGTGCCACCAGCAGAGAAAGGACGTTTCCGGGGTCCCACGTTGAAGCTTTCTTT	TRBJ1-1	-	TRBV15	-
CASSQDLVLAGGIEQYF	TGCGCCAGCAGCCAAGATCTTGTACTAGCGGGAGGAATCGAGCAGTACTTC	TRBJ2-7	-	TRBV4-1	TRBD2
CASSWGGPRGTEAFF	TGTGCCAGCAGTTGGGGCGGTCCCCGGGGGACTGAAGCTTTCTTT	TRBJ1-1	-	TRBV27	-
CASSAPGTGQAEQYF	TGTGCCAGCAGCGCACCAGGGACAGGTCAGGCCGAGCAGTACTTC	TRBJ2-7	-	TRBV3-1/TRBV3-2	TRBD1
CASSSQGNTEAFF	TGTGCCAGCAGCTCCCAGGGGAACACTGAAGCTTTCTTT	TRBJ1-1	-	TRBV6-5	-
CASSWGLTAEQFF	TGTGCCAGCAGCTGGGGCCTCACTGCTGAGCAGTTCTTC	TRBJ2-1	-	TRBV7-2	-